Shown below are 20 T cell receptor beta chains from a single sample sequenced in a study of shared clonotypes between healthy human individuals. Assay used: immunoSEQ multiplex PCR; TCRdb lists only in-frame clones, some missing. This sample yields some 2,500,000 clones, of which roughly 93% are seen a single time; 0.36% belongs to the top ten. The sequencing sample was made of naive CD4+ T cells from PBMCs. As to subset: CD45RA+ positively selected. Every receptor here comes from a young man in good health. Some clones in this sample may be carry-over from other donors' samples.

The V and J genes are TRBV5-6 and TRBJ2-2; 7 bases are shared with TRBD2. Losses at the gene ends were 0 bases for V and 3 bases for J; bases not matched to a gene: 5. This CDR3 comprises 16 residues. Germline CDR1 and CDR2: SGHDT and YYEEEE. This chain's CDR3 is CASSLGGLADTGELFF. CDR3 DNA: TGTGCCAGCAGCTTGGGGGGTCTAGCGGACACCGGGGAGCTGTTTTTT.

This clone was picked up one time. The chain employs TRBV7-9 and TRBJ2-2; 8 nucleotides align to TRBD1. This CDR3 contains 15 residues. J lost 5 bases, V lost 3 bases, and 5 bases had no gene match. In germline, CDR1 is SEHNR, CDR2 FQNEAQ (reference sequence). CDR3 in amino acids: CASSFTGGKTGELFF. The CDR3 nucleotides are TGTGCCAGCAGCTTTACAGGGGGTAAAACCGGGGAGCTGTTTTTT.

V and J are TRBV19 and TRBJ1-5; D unresolved. The V end was cut by 3 bases, the J end by 0 bases, with 12 bases between. This CDR3 has 16 residues. Germline V gives CDR1 LNHDA, CDR2 SQIVND (reference sequence). The CDR3 nucleotides are TGTGCCAGTAGTATTAGCGGGGTTGATAGCAATCAGCCCCAGCATTTT. It is translated as CASSISGVDSNQPQHF.

The chain uses TRBV5-1 and TRBJ1-3, with D uncertain. This CDR3 is 14 amino acids long. The germline V and J ends were trimmed by 0 bases and 4 bases, with 8 bases remaining between them. CDR1 and CDR2 from the germline V gene are SGHRS and YFSETQ. The CDR3 nucleotides read TGCGCCAGCAGCTTGGATCGTCCGGGAAACACCATATATTTT. This sequence encodes CASSLDRPGNTIYF.

This rearrangement joins TRBV29-1 to TRBJ1-2; weak D call: TRBD1 (6 bases). From germline, CDR1 is SQVTM and CDR2 ANQGSEA. Between the trimmed V and J ends, which lost 7 bases and 5 bases, there was a span of 14 bases. This CDR3 region has 12 residues. CDR3 sequence: CSATMDSYGYTF. CDR3 nucleotides: TGCAGCGCCACAATGGACAGTTATGGCTACACCTTC.

A few counts support this clone. The sample carries other DNA sequences with the same CDR3. The rearrangement uses TRBV18 and TRBJ1-5, with D maybe TRBD1 (5 bases). In germline, CDR1 is KGHSH, CDR2 LQKENI. The CDR3 consists of 14 residues. V lost 3 bases, J lost 7 bases, and 13 bases lay in between. CDR3 sequence: CASSPQGSGQPQHF. DNA for the CDR3: TGTGCCAGCTCACCCCAGGGTTCTGGACAGCCCCAGCATTTT.

The chain recombines TRBV4-1 with TRBJ2-7; a weak D match, TRBD2 (6 bases). The CDR3 is made up of 15 amino acids. V gave up 4 bases and J gave up 1 base, with 14 bases separating them. Germline V gene lookup returns CDR1 MGHRA and CDR2 YSYEKL. The DNA of the CDR3 is TGCGCCAGCAGCCGCGGTCGGAGGGCATCCTACGAGCAGTACTTC. It yields the protein CASSRGRRASYEQYF.

The rearrangement joins TRBV7-3 to TRBJ2-1; 7 bases agree with TRBD2. Per the germline V gene, CDR1 is SGHTA and CDR2 is FQGTGA. This CDR3 spans 19 amino acids. The trim removed 1 base at V and 9 bases at J, leaving 21 bases unmatched. The CDR3 nucleotides read TGTGCCAGCAGCTTAAGGGGAGCCCGGAGAGGGGAGGGCCCCTTTGAGCAGTTCTTC. Encoded protein: CASSLRGARRGEGPFEQFF.

The chain carries TRBV28 and TRBJ1-2; perhaps TRBD1 as D (5 bases). The CDR3 consists of 16 residues. From germline, CDR1 is MDHEN and CDR2 SYDVKM. Trimming took 7 bases from V and 4 from J, leaving 22 bases between them. The CDR3 here is CASKNPLVRGIYGYTF. In nucleotides, the CDR3 is TGTGCCAGCAAAAATCCGTTAGTTAGGGGTATCTATGGCTACACCTTC.

This chain connects TRBV5-8 to TRBJ1-4; weak D call: TRBD1 (6 bases). V lost 4 bases to trimming and J lost 5 bases, with 12 bases between them. CDR3 length equals 14 residues. Germline CDR1 and CDR2: SGHTS and YDEGEE. CDR3 amino acids: CASSILGANEKLFF. The CDR3 nucleotides are TGTGCCAGCAGCATCCTGGGGGCAAATGAAAAACTGTTTTTT. The full variable domain, rest sourced from reference TRBV5-8 and TRBJ1-4, is EAGVTQSPTHLIKTRGQQATLRCSPISGHTSVYWYQQALGLGLQFLLWYDEGEERNRGNFPPRFSGRQFPNYSSELNVNALELEDSALYLCASSILGANEKLFFGSGTQLSVL.

The rearrangement links TRBV4-1 to TRBJ2-5; D is perhaps TRBD1 or TRBD2 (5 bases each). CDR3 length equals 15 residues. With 0 bases removed from V and 9 bases from J, the gap between germline ends came to 17 bases. Per the germline V gene, CDR1 is MGHRA and CDR2 is YSYEKL. CDR3 DNA: TGCGCCAGCAGCCAAGATCTGCAGGGCGGGTTGGCCCAGTACTTC. Its translation is CASSQDLQGGLAQYF.

The V gene is TRBV25-1, the J gene TRBJ2-3; the match to TRBD2 covers 8 bases. Trimming cost V 6 bases and J 0 bases; bases outside gene matches: 2. Germline V gene lookup returns CDR1 MGHDK and CDR2 SYGVNS. The CDR3 consists of 14 residues. The CDR3 region is CASRTSESTDTQYF. The CDR3 DNA sequence: TGTGCCAGCAGGACTAGCGAGAGCACAGATACGCAGTATTTT.

The chain links TRBV2 to TRBJ1-5; 8 bases are shared with TRBD1. This CDR3 spans 16 amino acids. Per the germline V gene, CDR1 is SNHLY and CDR2 is FYNNEI. V was pared by 7 bases and J by 0 bases, with 8 bases of the junction left unmatched. The CDR3 nucleotides are TGTGCCAGCACCTTGACAGGGGTGGATAGCAATCAGCCCCAGCATTTT. Its translation is CASTLTGVDSNQPQHF.

The V gene is TRBV27, the J gene TRBJ2-7; D unclear. CDR3 length equals 13 residues. Germline V lookup: CDR1 MNHEY, CDR2 SMNVEV (reference sequence). Trimming removed 3 bases from V and 1 base from J, with 7 bases in between. Here the CDR3 reads CASSFDTSYEQYF. The CDR3 region has the DNA TGTGCCAGCAGTTTCGACACTTCCTACGAGCAGTACTTC.

The chain is built from TRBV5-1 and TRBJ1-2, with a possible D match to TRBD1 (5 bases). The CDR3 is made up of 14 amino acids. Per the germline V gene, CDR1 is SGHRS and CDR2 is YFSETQ. The V and J ends lost 3 bases and 6 bases respectively, with 15 bases between them. Here the CDR3 reads CASSSLRGVDGYTF. In nucleotides, the CDR3 is TGCGCCAGCAGCTCCCTCCGGGGGGTCGATGGCTACACCTTC.

This rearrangement joins TRBV30 to TRBJ2-6; the D is unclear. Per the germline V gene, CDR1 is GTSNPN and CDR2 is SVGIG (reference sequence). With 2 bases removed from V and 0 bases from J, the gap between germline ends came to 14 bases. The CDR3 has 17 amino acids. The CDR3 DNA sequence: TGTGCCTGGAGTCCCCGGAGTGTGGGCTCTGGGGCCAACGTCCTGACTTTC. It is translated as CAWSPRSVGSGANVLTF.

The chain employs TRBV28 and TRBJ2-7, with TRBD1 matching over 7 bases. CDR1 MDHEN and CDR2 SYDVKM come from the germline V gene. After removal of 6 bases from V and 1 base from J, the junction contained 9 bases not matched to a gene. The CDR3 has 15 residues. CDR3 residues: CASSPDRERSYEQYF. The CDR3 coding sequence is TGTGCCAGCAGCCCCGACAGGGAAAGGTCCTACGAGCAGTACTTC. Combining the CDR3 with reference TRBV28 and TRBJ2-7 gives the whole variable domain DVKVTQSSRYLVKRTGEKVFLECVQDMDHENMFWYRQDPGLGLRLIYFSYDVKMKEKGDIPEGYSVSREKKERFSLILESASTNQTSMYLCASSPDRERSYEQYFGPGTRLTVT.

CDR3 amino acids: CASSPGRISGANVLTF. The CDR3 DNA reads as TGCGCCAGCAGTCCGGGACGGATCTCTGGGGCCAACGTCCTGACTTTC. The chain couples TRBV5-1 to TRBJ2-6; D may be TRBD1 or TRBD2 (5 bases each). Germline assignment: CDR1 SGHRS and CDR2 YFSETQ. This CDR3 spans 16 amino acids. With 5 bases removed from V and 0 bases from J, the gap between germline ends came to 12 bases.

The rearrangement links TRBV11-2 to TRBJ2-3; 9 positions agree with TRBD1. Germline V gene lookup returns CDR1 SGHAT and CDR2 FQNNGV. This CDR3 contains 16 residues. The ends lost 1 base at V and 7 bases at J; junction bases unmatched: 9. In DNA, the CDR3 is TGTGCCAGCAGCTTAGGAACACAGGGGGCAAGAAATACGCAGTATTTT. Its translation is CASSLGTQGARNTQYF.

This clone was seen more than once but under ten times. The chain carries TRBV27 and TRBJ1-1; D is ambiguous. V lost 7 bases and J 13 bases, leaving 7 bases between the germline ends. CDR1 is MNHEY and CDR2 is SMNVEV in the germline V gene (reference sequence). The CDR3 has 8 amino acids. The CDR3 bases are TGTGCCAGCACCCTGGGTTTCTTT. Its protein is CASTLGFF.